This is a list of T cell receptor beta chains from one sample in a study of beta chain features in type 1 diabetes. Clones were sequenced by immunoSEQ multiplex PCR, and TCRdb holds only the in-frame ones, with some missing. This sample carries over 120,000 clones, about 10% of them seen once, and the ten largest clones take around 1.4%. Material: naive CD4+ T cells from blood. These receptors were taken from a young man in good health. Each CDR3 is given with its conserved first and last residue. Fields, in order: V gene, J gene, CDR3 protein.

>TRBV28|TRBJ2-3
CASRKGTAGTDTQYF
>TRBV5-1|TRBJ2-7
CASRTGTSGGEQYF
>TRBV5-6|TRBJ2-7
CASSPPEGGEAYEQYF
>TRBV19|TRBJ2-1
CASSQGASPNEQFF
>TRBV7-8|TRBJ2-1
CASSPGLAFDNEQFF
>TRBV6-5|TRBJ2-6
CASSQGEAGANVLTF
>TRBV9|TRBJ1-1
CASSSRDRSEAFF
>TRBV18|TRBJ1-5
CASSEGQYNQPQHF
>TRBV11-3|TRBJ2-2
CASSYRQGAGTGELFF
>TRBV5-1|TRBJ2-7
CASSLAVAGSGAYEQYF
>TRBV6-6|TRBJ2-7
CASSGIDRGDYEQYF
>TRBV29-1|TRBJ1-5
CSVEDRDRDGQPQHF
>TRBV11-1|TRBJ1-6
CASSRDRNSPLHF
>TRBV5-1|TRBJ2-7
CASSLSGGPSYEQYF
>TRBV18|TRBJ2-1
CASSPDSSYNEQFF
>TRBV11-2|TRBJ2-5
CASSLARRGSQETQYF
>TRBV19|TRBJ1-2
CASKRTGPNYGYTF
>TRBV5-1|TRBJ2-3
CASSLAGGMVADTQYF
>TRBV4-1|TRBJ2-7
CASSQDGTGISYEQYF
>TRBV7-9|TRBJ2-7
CASSLTPQKHYEQYF
>TRBV7-3|TRBJ2-5
CASSLQNQETQYF
>TRBV7-9|TRBJ1-1
CASSRGQGVSTEAFF
>TRBV28|TRBJ1-5
CASSLTGNQPQHF
>TRBV6-1|TRBJ1-1
CASSPGSNTEAFF
>TRBV5-4|TRBJ2-1
CASSWGRGGGVNEQFF
>TRBV29-1|TRBJ1-2
CSVESGNSNYGYTF
>TRBV5-8|TRBJ1-2
CASSQTRVGYGYTF
>TRBV29-1|TRBJ2-1
CSAWGGARSVSSYNEQFF
>TRBV30|TRBJ2-1
CAWSASYNEQFF
>TRBV2|TRBJ2-2
CASSDQVTGELFF
>TRBV5-4|TRBJ1-4
CASSSTGTGHEKLFF
>TRBV4-2|TRBJ2-3
CASSQGQGRGPDTQYF
>TRBV28|TRBJ2-7
CASSFEGSYEQYF
>TRBV7-2|TRBJ2-5
CASSLATGEKQYF
>TRBV11-2|TRBJ2-7
CASSLGPGSYEQYF
>TRBV19|TRBJ2-1
CASTTRRGEYNEQFF
>TRBV28|TRBJ2-7
CASSRQPSSYEQYF
>TRBV5-6|TRBJ2-6
CASSSGLLLGDVLTF
>TRBV6-5|TRBJ2-7
CASSPRQGVGYEQYF
>TRBV7-9|TRBJ2-7
CASSLGASEQYF
>TRBV9|TRBJ2-5
CASSWGGGARETQYF
>TRBV5-6|TRBJ1-2
CASSAGQLQLGYTF
>TRBV9|TRBJ2-1
CASSPRDIVYNEQFF
>TRBV7-9|TRBJ2-7
CASSTRDRGYSYEQYF
>TRBV11-2|TRBJ2-2
CASSLRLTERGGRIGELFF
>TRBV28|TRBJ2-6
CASSLWAGLNSGANVLTF
>TRBV28|TRBJ1-5
CASSQGNQPQHF
>TRBV4-1|TRBJ2-7
CASSQDWTESSYEQYF
>TRBV29-1|TRBJ1-4
CSVNDSREKLFF
>TRBV9|TRBJ2-7
CASSVGTGEREQYF
>TRBV4-3|TRBJ2-7
CASSQEIQASSYEQYF
>TRBV6-5|TRBJ2-2
CASSYSASWELFF
>TRBV4-3|TRBJ2-1
CASSQVRLVEYNEQFF
>TRBV5-6|TRBJ1-2
CASSARTAYGYTF